A selection of T cell receptor beta chains follows, all from one sample in a study of cytomegalovirus exposure and HLA in healthy donors. TCRdb's copy holds only in-frame clones and misses some; the assay was immunoSEQ multiplex PCR. The table lists some 87,000 clones, roughly 96% of them singletons. The sample was PBMCs. These receptor sequences come from a woman aged 18-29 years in good health and CMV-seronegative. Both conserved end residues are part of each CDR3. Fields, in order: V gene, J gene, clone size, D gene, CDR3 DNA, CDR3 protein. A D gene is named only where the DNA matches it firmly. Only some rows state a clone size, as once, few, many or a class for expanded clones.

>TRBV28|TRBJ1-2|NA|NA
TGTGCCAGCGACAGTAACTATGGCTACACCTTC
CASDSNYGYTF
>TRBV29-1|TRBJ1-4|NA|NA
TGCAGCGTAGCTGCAGGGTCTAATGAAAAACTGTTTTTT
CSVAAGSNEKLFF
>TRBV11-2|TRBJ2-1|NA|TRBD2
TGTGCCAGCAGCTTCCTGCGGGAGAGCTCCTACAATGAGCAGTTCTTC
CASSFLRESSYNEQFF
>TRBV30|TRBJ1-1|once|TRBD1
TGTGCCTGGAGGAGACCGGGACAGGGAGGTCTGGGCACTGAAGCTTTCTTT
CAWRRPGQGGLGTEAFF
>TRBV6-5|TRBJ1-2|NA|TRBD1
TGTGCCAGCAGTTACTCGGAGGCAGGGGGCTATGGCTACACCTTC
CASSYSEAGGYGYTF
>TRBV5-1|TRBJ2-7|NA|NA
TGCGCCAGCAGAGCCGTTTTCGAGGGTCACGACGAGCAGTACTTC
CASRAVFEGHDEQYF
>TRBV19|TRBJ2-1|NA|TRBD2
TGTGCCAGTAGTATGGTAGCGGGGTACGTGGGTGAGCAGTTCTTC
CASSMVAGYVGEQFF
>TRBV5-1|TRBJ2-5|NA|NA
TGCGCCAGCAGCTTGGATGGACAGTGGGTCGAGACCCAGTACTTC
CASSLDGQWVETQYF
>TRBV18|TRBJ1-4|NA|NA
TGTGCCAGCTCACCACCCGGGGGGCCTGAAAAACTGTTTTTT
CASSPPGGPEKLFF
>TRBV28|TRBJ1-2|NA|NA
TGTGCCAGCGGGGGCCGGGTTGTGGCCTATGGCTACACCTTC
CASGGRVVAYGYTF
>TRBV2|TRBJ1-6|NA|TRBD1
TGTGCCAGCAGTGAAGAGTGGACAGGGGGACCCCTCCACTTT
CASSEEWTGGPLHF
>TRBV7-9|TRBJ1-1|NA|NA
TGTGCCAGCAGCCCCGCGGGACCCATCACTGAAGCTTTCTTT
CASSPAGPITEAFF
>TRBV11-2|TRBJ2-7|once|TRBD2
TGTGCCAGCAGTGACCTGGGACTAGCGGGAAGCTCCTACGAGCAGTACTTC
CASSDLGLAGSSYEQYF
>TRBV6-5|TRBJ2-7|NA|TRBD1
TGTGCCAGCAGTCGACAGGGGTACGAGCAGTACTTC
CASSRQGYEQYF
>TRBV7-2|TRBJ2-7|NA|TRBD2
TGTGCCAGCAGCCATCCGGGACTAGCTAATGAGCAGTACTTC
CASSHPGLANEQYF
>TRBV7-6|TRBJ2-3|NA|TRBD2
TGTGCCAGCAGCACCGTAGCGGGAGGGAGCACAGATACGCAGTATTTT
CASSTVAGGSTDTQYF
>TRBV2|TRBJ2-7|NA|NA
TGTGCCTGCGAAAGGACAGAGACGTCCTACGAGCAGTACTTC
CACERTETSYEQYF
>TRBV14|TRBJ1-4|NA|NA
TGTGCCAGCAGCCGGCGGGGAGCAGAAAAACTGTTTTTT
CASSRRGAEKLFF
>TRBV9|TRBJ2-7|NA|TRBD2
TGTGCCAGCAGCCGGGGACTACTTAACCCCCAAATCACCTTTTACGAGCAGTACTTC
CASSRGLLNPQITFYEQYF
>TRBV4-1|TRBJ2-7|NA|NA
TGCGCCAGCAGCCATGGCAGGGCAAGCTACGAGCAGTACTTC
CASSHGRASYEQYF
>TRBV10-3|TRBJ2-1|few|TRBD1
TGTGCCATCAGTATACAGGGGGGTGAGCAGTTCTTC
CAISIQGGEQFF
>TRBV2|TRBJ1-1|NA|TRBD1
TGTGCCAGCAGTGAATGGGTGACAGGGCTCGACACTGAAGCTTTCTTT
CASSEWVTGLDTEAFF
>TRBV5-4|TRBJ2-7|NA|TRBD1
TGTGCCAGCAGCTTAGGGACAGGGCGCTACGAGCAGTACTTC
CASSLGTGRYEQYF
>TRBV5-4|TRBJ2-5|NA|TRBD1
TGTGCCAGCAGCTCAAGAGACAGGGAAGAGACCCAGTACTTC
CASSSRDREETQYF
>TRBV6-5|TRBJ2-2|NA|NA
TGTGCCAGCAGTTACCCCGGAGCCCCCGGGGAGCTGTTTTTT
CASSYPGAPGELFF
>TRBV7-9|TRBJ1-2|NA|TRBD1
TGTGCCAGCAGCTTATTCAAGGCAGGGACAGGGGTGTCTGGCTACACCTTC
CASSLFKAGTGVSGYTF
>TRBV6-1|TRBJ2-1|NA|TRBD2
TGTGCCAGCAGTGAAGCCTTGGGTAGCGGGAGCCACAATGAGCAGTTCTTC
CASSEALGSGSHNEQFF
>TRBV19|TRBJ2-7|NA|TRBD2
TGTGCCAGTAGTATGGGGACTAGCGGGGGCTACGAGCAGTACTTC
CASSMGTSGGYEQYF
>TRBV12-5|TRBJ2-3|once|NA
TGTGCTAGTGGTTATTCCAATACGCAGTATTTT
CASGYSNTQYF
>TRBV25-1|TRBJ1-1|NA|NA
TGTGCCAGCAGTGATCAGGGGAGGGACACTGAAGCTTTCTTT
CASSDQGRDTEAFF
>TRBV23-1|TRBJ2-7|once|NA
TGCGCCAGCACCCAGGACGAGCAGTACTTC
CASTQDEQYF
>TRBV28|TRBJ1-4|NA|NA
TGTGCCAGCGGTGGGGGAGGGAGTGAAAAACTGTTTTTT
CASGGGGSEKLFF
>TRBV7-6|TRBJ2-3|NA|NA
TGTGCCAGCAGCTTAGCCCTCGGGAAAGGCACAGATACGCAGTATTTT
CASSLALGKGTDTQYF
>TRBV9|TRBJ2-5|NA|NA
TGTGCCAGCAGCGTACCGCCCGGGGAGACCCAGTACTTC
CASSVPPGETQYF
>TRBV12-5|TRBJ2-2|NA|TRBD2
TGTGCTAGTGGTTCGACTAGCGGGACCGGGGAGCTGTTTTTT
CASGSTSGTGELFF
>TRBV28|TRBJ2-1|NA|TRBD2
TGTGCCAGCAGTCCGCGAGGCAGCGGGAGACGCGACAATGAGCAGTTCTTC
CASSPRGSGRRDNEQFF
>TRBV5-1|TRBJ1-2|NA|NA
TGCGCCACCAAGGGGCAGGGCTATGGCTACACCTTC
CATKGQGYGYTF
>TRBV6-1|TRBJ1-3|NA|NA
TGTGCCAGCAGTGAGTTAGGAGGGGCTGGAAACACCATATATTTT
CASSELGGAGNTIYF
>TRBV28|TRBJ2-1|NA|TRBD2
TGTGCCAGCAGTCCAACCGGGACTAGCGGGTCCAATGAGCAGTTCTTC
CASSPTGTSGSNEQFF
>TRBV23-1|TRBJ1-1|once|NA
TGCGCCAGCAGTCAATCCTTGGGCCGCACTGAAGCTTTCTTT
CASSQSLGRTEAFF
>TRBV9|TRBJ2-7|NA|NA
TGTGCCAGCAGCGTTAGCGGTTCGAGCGTCGAGCAGTACTTC
CASSVSGSSVEQYF
>TRBV7-9|TRBJ2-7|NA|TRBD2
TGTGCCAGCAGCCAAGTCGCGGGGGGGGTAGAGCAGTACTTC
CASSQVAGGVEQYF
>TRBV27|TRBJ2-7|NA|TRBD1
TGTGCCACCTCACTTGGACAGGTCTACGAGCAGTACTTC
CATSLGQVYEQYF
>TRBV11-3|TRBJ2-3|NA|NA
TGTGCCAGCAGCATGAATGAGCTTAGCCAGGATACGCAGTATTTT
CASSMNELSQDTQYF
>TRBV11-2|TRBJ2-5|NA|TRBD1
TGTGCCAGCAGCTTTGACAGGGGAAGCGAGACCCAGTACTTC
CASSFDRGSETQYF
>TRBV2|TRBJ2-7|once|TRBD1
TGTGCCAGCCCATCGGGACAGGGGTCCTACGAGCAGTACTTC
CASPSGQGSYEQYF
>TRBV9|TRBJ1-3|NA|NA
TGTGCCAGCAGCGTAGGGGCGGGCTCTGGAAACACCATATATTTT
CASSVGAGSGNTIYF
>TRBV9|TRBJ2-5|NA|NA
TGTGCCAGCAGCACCCCAGGGGGGACAGCCCAAGAGACCCAGTACTTC
CASSTPGGTAQETQYF